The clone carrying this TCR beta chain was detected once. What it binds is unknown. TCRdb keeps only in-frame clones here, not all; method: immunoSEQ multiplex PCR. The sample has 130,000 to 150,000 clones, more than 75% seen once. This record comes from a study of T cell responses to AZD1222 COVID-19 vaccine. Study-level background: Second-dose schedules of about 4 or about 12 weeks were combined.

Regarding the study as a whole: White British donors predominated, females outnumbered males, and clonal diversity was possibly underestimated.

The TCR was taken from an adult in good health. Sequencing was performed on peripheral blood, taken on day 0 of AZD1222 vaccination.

CDR3 loop: CSVRSPMGNTEAFF. In nucleotides, the CDR3 is TGCAGCGTTCGATCCCCGATGGGGAACACTGAAGCTTTCTTT. The rearrangement links TRBV29-1 to TRBJ1-1; D remains ambiguous. The germline V gene encodes CDR1 SQVTM and CDR2 ANQGSEA. Trimming took 5 bases from V and 1 from J, leaving 14 bases between them. This CDR3 is built from 14 residues.